This TCR beta chain emerged from a study of regulatory T cells in long-lasting Graves disease (dated by TCRdb to about 2021). Regarding the complete study: Newly diagnosed Graves' disease patients had taken antithyroid drugs for less than 3 months. Persistent Graves' disease patients were compared with newly diagnosed Graves' disease patients by peripheral blood TCR sequencing and RNA sequencing. The study took place in China and was registered as a clinical trial. A total of 35 or so samples were covered by TCR sequencing, comprising roughly 13 persistent and approximately 20 newly diagnosed Graves' disease patients. Overall study results and their limits: A larger number of public clonotypes was shared among persistent patients (fewer than 3,000) than among newly diagnosed patients (roughly 930). Compared with newly diagnosed patients, patients with persistent Graves' disease had lower TCR Shannon entropy and fewer highly expanded clones, which suggests clonal expansion. Sequencing and analysis were restricted to the TCR beta chain. Only peripheral blood was studied, because thyroid tissue, the primary lesion, was inaccessible. As a limitation, the authors acknowledged that the small sample size may reduce accuracy. Preferential use of TRBV28, TRBJ1-2 and TRBJ2-5 was observed in persistent disease, whereas TRBV20-1 and TRBJ2-1 were favored in newly diagnosed disease.

Trimming costs V 5 bases and J 5 bases, and their ends lie 6 bases apart. The CDR3, cysteine through phenylalanine, is 11 amino acids long. Solely the CDR3 DNA is kept, with 33 bases framed from the first base. CDR1 and CDR2 (SEHNR, FQNEAQ) derive from the germline V gene (reference sequence). In its sample, this clonotype was seen a few times. The antigen this receptor binds is unknown. Within one base of it there is no much larger clone, and no base qualities were kept. This specimen's time point label, per the study, means: newly diagnosed GD, antithyroid drugs for less than 3 months. RNA was extracted from PBMCs in TRIzol for both TCR sequencing and RNA sequencing. Graves' disease was diagnosed according to American Thyroid Association guidelines. Recruitment of patients was carried out at an endocrinology department in Xi'an, China. Each patient gave about 10 milliliters of peripheral blood, collected in an EDTA anticoagulant tube. Ficoll Paque Plus density gradient separation was used to isolate PBMCs, and no further T cell sorting was done. An Agilent 2100 Bioanalyzer and agarose gel were used to check RNA quality, while a NanoDrop 2000 measured RNA concentration.

The library was obtained by multiplex PCR. TCRdb names Illumina HiSeq 4000 as the instrument used. CDR3 regions were amplified by Arm-PCR with iRepertoire HTBI primers to construct TCR beta libraries. Gel purification was performed on PCR products prior to sequencing. The original pipeline was this. Across samples, around 62 TRBV and roughly 13 TRBJ segments were identified and used for gene usage analysis of CDR3 amino acid clonotypes. Filtered high-quality paired reads were merged into contigs using COPE and FqMerger. BLAST was used to align contigs to IMGT TRBV, TRBD and TRBJ reference genes, and CDR3 was defined according to IMGT. Highly expanded clones were defined as clonotypes with a frequency above 0.1%. Repertoire diversity was measured by Shannon entropy, and V-J evenness by the Gini coefficient. A clonotype was considered public if more than one individual shared it. TCRdb took the public reads, trimmed them with fastp at Q25, ran MiXCR for clone calling and kept in-frame beta chains. Rows with one shared CDR3 protein collapse into an entry with the most common genes and DNA. TCRdb, not the authors, supplied the V and J calls. This sample has over 500,000 distinct CDR3 sequences in its table, and 15% to 20% of those were observed once. The ten largest account for more than 15% of the sample.

Another study also made use of these data, one on T cells in Graves' hyperthyroidism and ophthalmopathy. From that second study: Stable Graves' hyperthyroidism was defined as no progression to ophthalmopathy during 18 months of follow-up. Hyperthyroidism patients were newly diagnosed, had a disease duration of under 2 months, and were aged 18 to 65 years. Patients with uncontrolled infections, other autoimmune diseases, pregnancy or lactation were excluded. Diagnoses relied on clinical symptoms, serum thyroxine and TRAb, thyroid ultrasound and orbital computed tomography. The TCR CDR3 was subjected to a first round of RT-PCR using the HTBI primer set and the Qiagen OneStep RT-PCR kit. Most expanded thyroid clonotypes (frequency above 0.001) were also detected in blood, a finding suggesting that blood repertoires may reflect thyroid immune responses. A model built on a 13 V-J signature distinguished ophthalmopathy from stable hyperthyroidism, reaching roughly 88% sensitivity and 81% to 83% specificity in cross-validation and 80%/75% in testing. During validation, the model predicted progression to ophthalmopathy a median of approximately six months ahead of onset, with approximately 70% sensitivity and roughly 75% specificity. To identify distinguishing TCR V-J signatures, a discovery cohort of about 100 patients was used, comprising 43 with Graves' ophthalmopathy and approximately 57 with stable Graves' hyperthyroidism. Prospective prediction of ophthalmopathy was tested in an independent validation cohort of fewer than 20 hyperthyroidism patients and 15 to 17 patients who later progressed to ophthalmopathy. The approximately 100 discovery patients were randomly split 7:3 into training and test sets. The study also compared thyroid tissue and blood T-cell repertoires from about six Graves' hyperthyroidism patients. After sampling, hyperthyroidism patients received methimazole starting at 30 mg daily, and ophthalmopathy patients received high-dose intravenous methylprednisolone. A second multiplex PCR round built the libraries, followed by size selection and purification. The libraries were sequenced on an Illumina HiSeq2000 using paired-end 100 bp reads. Raw data were processed with SOAPnuke, discarding reads with adapters, uncalled bases, mean Phred below 15, or no exact constant-primer or identifier match. COPE v1.2.5 was used to merge the high-quality paired reads, and each unique nucleotide sequence was defined as a clonotype. Clonotypes were aligned to IMGT TRBV, TRBD and TRBJ reference segments using MiTCR v1.1. Only V-J combinations with frequency above 0.0001, covering approximately 99% of repertoires, were analysed. The TCS score was defined as the ratio of F50 (clonal expansion) to E x V (chaos), calculated using BLOSUM62-based TCRdist between CDR3 peptides within each V-J. Welch's t-statistics and random forest reduced fewer than 550 V-J features to 10 to 15, which were used in a naive Bayes classifier (R e1071). Sample size was not statistically predetermined, and investigators were not blinded to group allocation. The paper describes TCR Vbeta CDR3 sequencing of 135 peripheral blood samples, made up of 40 to 45 ophthalmopathy patients, 70 to 75 hyperthyroidism patients and about 17 progressor patients.

The rearranged segments are TRBV7-9 and TRBJ2-5; the D gene cannot be resolved reliably. This receptor was obtained from a woman aged 30 to 39 with Graves disease. Donor details come from another sample of the same person, matched by shared clones. The specimen was peripheral blood mononuclear cells (PBMCs), collected at new diagnosis, from a patient treated with antithyroid drugs. The CDR3 protein is CASSQMETQYF. The bases read TGTGCCAGCAGCCAGATGGAGACCCAGTACTTC.